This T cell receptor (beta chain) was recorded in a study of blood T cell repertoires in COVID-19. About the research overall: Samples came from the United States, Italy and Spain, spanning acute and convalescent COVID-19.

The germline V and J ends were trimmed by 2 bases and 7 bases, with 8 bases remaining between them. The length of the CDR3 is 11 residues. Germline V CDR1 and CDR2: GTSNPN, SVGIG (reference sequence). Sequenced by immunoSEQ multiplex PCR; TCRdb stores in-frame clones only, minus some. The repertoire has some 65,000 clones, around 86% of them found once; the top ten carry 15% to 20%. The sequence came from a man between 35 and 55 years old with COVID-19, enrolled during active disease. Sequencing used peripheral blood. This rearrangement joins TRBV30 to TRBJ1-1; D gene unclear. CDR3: CAWSTHYEAFF. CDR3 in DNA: TGTGCCTGGAGTACACACTATGAAGCTTTCTTT.